This T cell receptor beta chain was captured by sequencing in a study of identical twins listed by TCRdb under 2016. With regard to the full study: To test whether fetal clonotypes persist, the study used deep sequencing on TCR alpha and beta repertoires from monozygotic twins, unrelated adults of various ages, and cord blood. Replicate twin experiments were performed at different times using different library preparation protocols to rule out contamination.

From cysteine to phenylalanine, the CDR3 is 17 amino acids long. Only the CDR3 region is kept as DNA, spanning 51 bases read in frame from base 1. Relative to germline, V is missing 3 bases and J is missing 2 bases, with 9 bases of the junction outside any gene match. According to the germline V gene, CDR1 reads SGHRS and CDR2 reads YFSETQ. This clonotype was recorded a few times. The target of this receptor is not known. No clone much larger than this one lies a single base away; base qualities are absent. Library preparation employed 5' RACE. The run used an Illumina HiSeq 2000. Template switching introduced a universal primer binding site; the final cDNA contained a unique molecular identifier, enabling accurate counting of TCR cDNA molecules. First-strand cDNA for TCR alpha and beta chains was synthesized from specific primers in the conserved constant-segment region. To control for contamination, every cDNA library was double barcoded, receiving both a SMART-Mk sample barcode and Illumina barcodes. TruSeq adapter sequences and Illumina sample barcodes were added in two successive PCR steps. Sequencing of the TCR alpha and beta cDNA libraries was done on the Illumina HiSeq platform using custom primers. As for how the authors treated the data: Raw reads were processed with MiGEC to extract unique molecular identifiers, and MiXCR was used to determine CDR3 positions. Recombination models were inferred per individual with the repgenHMM and IGoR tools using an EM algorithm. Shared clonotypes were analyzed with the tcR package in R, and sharing was normalized by the product of cloneset sizes. Out-of-frame nonproductive sequences were analyzed to study raw recombination free of thymic and clonal selection effects. TCRdb reprocessed the public reads (quality trimming at Q25 with fastp, clone calling with MiXCR) and kept in-frame beta chains. A single entry per CDR3 protein holds the most common genes and DNA from its merged rows. The V and J calls reflect TCRdb's pipeline rather than the authors' work. This sample comprises roughly 470,000 distinct CDR3 sequences, around an eighth of them detected only once. The top ten clones comprise approximately 1% of the sample.

Overall study results and their limits: Compared with coincidental sharing between unrelated individuals, out-of-frame TCR alpha sequences shared between twins had an excess of sequences with low generation probability. In beta out-of-frame sequences, excess twin sharing was weaker, because having fewer shared sequences lowered the signal-to-noise ratio. Because the same donors could not be followed over many years, the conclusions depended on cross-sectional statistical analysis. Fewer insertions were carried by abundant cord blood beta clonotypes; a weaker similar trend was observed in young adult naive repertoires, while no such trend was observed in memory repertoires. Zero-insertion analyses could be partly confounded by invariant T cells such as MAIT and iNKT, although diverse VJ usage argued against such confounding for most clonotypes. In monozygotic twins, recombination models systematically underestimated out-of-frame TCR alpha sharing, but the models matched the sharing seen between unrelated individuals.

Every donor was a healthy Caucasian. Three pairs of female monozygotic twins, all aged about 18 to 30 years, were included in the twin cohort. Positive isolation kits from Invitrogen were used to isolate the CD4+ and CD8+ T cell populations. Another study also made use of these data, one on yellow fever vaccine responses in identical twins. The second study also describes: The T cell response to vaccination in identical twins was reported by the authors to appear partly convergent and partly personalized. The study precisely tracked vaccine-responding T cell clones in identical twins.

The sample taken for sequencing was CD4+ T cells sorted from blood. This clonotype originated in a woman under 30 in good health. Recombination linked TRBV5-1 to TRBJ2-3; 10 bases in the middle match TRBD2. The CDR3 region has the sequence CASSSPLLAGNTDTQYF. The DNA sequence is given as TGCGCCAGCAGCTCCCCCCTACTAGCGGGGAACACAGATACGCAGTATTTT.